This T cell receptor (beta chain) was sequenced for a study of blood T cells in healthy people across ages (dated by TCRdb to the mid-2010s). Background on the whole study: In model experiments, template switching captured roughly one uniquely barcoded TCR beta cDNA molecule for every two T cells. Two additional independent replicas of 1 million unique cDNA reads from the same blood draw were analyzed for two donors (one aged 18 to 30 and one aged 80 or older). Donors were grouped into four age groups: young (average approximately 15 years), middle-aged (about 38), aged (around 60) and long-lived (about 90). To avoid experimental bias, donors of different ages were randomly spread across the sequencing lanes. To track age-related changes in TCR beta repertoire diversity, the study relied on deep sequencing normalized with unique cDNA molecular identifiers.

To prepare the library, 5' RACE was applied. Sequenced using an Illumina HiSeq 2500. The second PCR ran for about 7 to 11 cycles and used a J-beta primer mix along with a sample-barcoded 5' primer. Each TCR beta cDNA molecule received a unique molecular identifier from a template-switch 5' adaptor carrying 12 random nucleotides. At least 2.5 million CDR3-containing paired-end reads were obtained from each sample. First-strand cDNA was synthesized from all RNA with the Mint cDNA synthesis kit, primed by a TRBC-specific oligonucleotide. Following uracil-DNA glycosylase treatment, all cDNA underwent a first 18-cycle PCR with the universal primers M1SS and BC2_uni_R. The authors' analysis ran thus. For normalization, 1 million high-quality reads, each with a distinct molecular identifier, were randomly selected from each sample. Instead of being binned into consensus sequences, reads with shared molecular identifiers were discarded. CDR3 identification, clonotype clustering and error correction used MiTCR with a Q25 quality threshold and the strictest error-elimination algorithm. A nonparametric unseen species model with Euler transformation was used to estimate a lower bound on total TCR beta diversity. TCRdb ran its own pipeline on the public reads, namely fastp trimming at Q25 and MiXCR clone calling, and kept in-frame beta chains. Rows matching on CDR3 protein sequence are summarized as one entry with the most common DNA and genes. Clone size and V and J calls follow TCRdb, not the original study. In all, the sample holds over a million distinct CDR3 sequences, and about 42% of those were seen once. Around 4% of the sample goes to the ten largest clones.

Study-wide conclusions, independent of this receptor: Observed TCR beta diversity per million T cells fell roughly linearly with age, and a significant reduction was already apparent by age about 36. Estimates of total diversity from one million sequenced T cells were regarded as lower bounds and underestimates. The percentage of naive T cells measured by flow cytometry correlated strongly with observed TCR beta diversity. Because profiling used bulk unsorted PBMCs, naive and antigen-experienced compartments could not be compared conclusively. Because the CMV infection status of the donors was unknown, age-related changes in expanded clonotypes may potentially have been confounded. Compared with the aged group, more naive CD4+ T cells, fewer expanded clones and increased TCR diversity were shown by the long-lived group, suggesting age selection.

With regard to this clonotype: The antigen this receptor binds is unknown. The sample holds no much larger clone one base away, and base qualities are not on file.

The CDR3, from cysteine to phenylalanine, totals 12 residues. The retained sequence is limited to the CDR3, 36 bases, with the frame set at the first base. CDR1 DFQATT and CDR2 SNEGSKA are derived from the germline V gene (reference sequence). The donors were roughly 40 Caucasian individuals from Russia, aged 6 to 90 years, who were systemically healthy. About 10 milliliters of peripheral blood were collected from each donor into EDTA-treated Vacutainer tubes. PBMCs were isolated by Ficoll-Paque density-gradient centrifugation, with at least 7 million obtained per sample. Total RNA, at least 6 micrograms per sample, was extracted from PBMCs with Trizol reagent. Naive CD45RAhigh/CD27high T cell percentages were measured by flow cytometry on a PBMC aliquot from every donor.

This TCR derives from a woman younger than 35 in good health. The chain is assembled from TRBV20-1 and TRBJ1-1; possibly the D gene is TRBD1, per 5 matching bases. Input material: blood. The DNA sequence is TGCATCGGGAAGGGGTGGAACACTGAAGCTTTCTTT. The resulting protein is CIGKGWNTEAFF.